Following are 19 T cell receptor beta chains from one sample sequenced in a study of vaccination and CD4 T cells after COVID-19. A single record per CDR3 protein comes from TCRdb applying MiXCR to the PCR reads. There are just under 30,000 distinct CDR3 sequences in the sample; around 49% occur only once, and 5% to 6% lies in the top ten. Indicated time point: late sampling 161 to 241 days after vaccination in a few convalescent patients. Sequenced material: CD4+ T cells from blood, taken about 7 months after SARS-CoV-2 vaccination. Receptors originate from a human donor who had recovered from COVID-19.

V is TRBV11-2 and J is TRBJ2-7; no definite D call. CDR1 is SGHAT and CDR2 is FQNNGV in the germline V gene. Between the trimmed V and J ends, which lost 3 bases and 1 base, there was a span of 10 bases. The CDR3 loop spans 14 amino acids. In DNA, the CDR3 is TGTGCCAGCAGCTTGTTTGGCGAATCCTACGAGCAGTACTTC. It is translated as CASSLFGESYEQYF.

The chain joins TRBV28 to TRBJ2-3, with 9 bases identical to TRBD2. Losses at the gene ends were 1 base for V and 6 bases for J; bases not matched to a gene: 8. The CDR3 has 16 residues. Germline CDR1 reads MDHEN; CDR2 reads SYDVKM. CDR3 coding DNA: TGTGCCAGCAGTTTATTAGTGGGACTAGCCCACGATACGCAGTATTTT. This translates into CASSLLVGLAHDTQYF.

This clonotype was detected only a few times. The V call is TRBV15, the J call TRBJ2-1; perhaps D is TRBD1 or TRBD2 (5 bases each). The germline CDR1 and CDR2 sequences are LNHNV and YYDKDF (reference sequence). This CDR3 region has 15 residues. The V and J ends lost 0 bases and 6 bases respectively, with 12 bases between them. CDR3 bases: TGTGCCACCAGCAGAGACGCCGGGACCCTCAATGAGCAGTTCTTC. Translation gives CATSRDAGTLNEQFF.

V usage is TRBV20-1 and J usage is TRBJ2-3, with 7 bases fitting TRBD1. With V trimmed by 0 bases and J by 0 bases, 3 bases remained unmatched. This CDR3 region has 15 residues. The germline V gene has CDR1 DFQATT and CDR2 SNEGSKA (reference sequence). CDR3 loop: CSARDRGLSTDTQYF. The CDR3 DNA reads as TGCAGTGCTAGAGATAGGGGGCTAAGCACAGATACGCAGTATTTT.

The chain combines TRBV12-3 or TRBV12-4 with TRBJ2-7, with unresolved D. Trimming removed 5 bases at V and 3 bases at J, with 5 bases between. CDR3 length: 11 residues. For the CDR3, the DNA is TGTGCCAGCAGTCACAGCTACGAGCAGTACTTC. Amino acid sequence: CASSHSYEQYF.

The chain joins TRBV27 to TRBJ2-7; TRBD2 is a possible D gene (6 bases). The CDR3 has 12 residues. The V end was cut by 10 bases, the J end by 1 base, with 11 bases between. Germline V CDR1 and CDR2: MNHEY, SMNVEV (reference sequence). Here the CDR3 DNA reads TGTGCCACCGGGGACTCATCCTACGAGCAGTACTTC. It encodes CATGDSSYEQYF.

V is TRBV7-9 and J is TRBJ2-1; the D is unclear. Trimming pared 4 bases from V and 8 bases from J, leaving 9 bases between. This CDR3 is 12 amino acids long. Germline V lookup: CDR1 SEHNR, CDR2 FQNEAQ (reference sequence). CDR3 DNA sequence: TGTGCCAGCAGCTCAACCCTTCATGAGCAGTTCTTC. This sequence encodes CASSSTLHEQFF.

This clonotype was counted a few times. The CDR3 sequence is CSASSSRGLQETQYF. The CDR3, as DNA: TGCAGTGCTAGCTCGTCGCGGGGACTCCAAGAGACCCAGTACTTC. The rearrangement uses TRBV20-1 and TRBJ2-5, with D perhaps matching TRBD2 (6 bases). The germline V and J ends were trimmed by 3 bases and 1 base, with 15 bases remaining between them. Germline V gene data show CDR1 as DFQATT and CDR2 as SNEGSKA (reference sequence). The CDR3 has 15 amino acids.

The V call is TRBV27, the J call TRBJ2-7; D unclear. This CDR3 is 13 amino acids long. V lost 3 bases to trimming and J lost 4 bases, with 10 bases between them. Germline assignment: CDR1 MNHEY and CDR2 SMNVEV (reference sequence). The CDR3 bases are TGTGCCAGCAGTTTTGGTAGTTTTTACGAGCAGTACTTC. This gives the protein CASSFGSFYEQYF.

The chain uses TRBV27 and TRBJ2-1, with 11 bases lining up with TRBD2. The CDR3 loop spans 15 amino acids. Trimming took 5 bases from V and 6 from J; bases not matched to a gene: 6. The V gene's germline CDR1 is MNHEY and CDR2 SMNVEV (reference sequence). The CDR3 nucleotides read TGTGCCAGCAGTGAGGGGACTAGCGGAACCAATGAGCAGTTCTTC. Translating it yields CASSEGTSGTNEQFF.

The chain links TRBV2 to TRBJ2-3; tentative D call: TRBD1 (6 bases). The CDR3 loop spans 14 amino acids. Trimming took off 5 bases at V and 2 bases at J, with 11 bases between the two ends. Per the germline V gene, CDR1 is SNHLY and CDR2 is FYNNEI. As DNA, the CDR3 is TGTGCCAGCAGTAGAGACAGGTTCACAGATACGCAGTATTTT. Protein: CASSRDRFTDTQYF.

The rearrangement links TRBV6-5 to TRBJ2-7; 8 nucleotides line up with TRBD2. CDR1 is MNHEY, CDR2 SVGAGI, per germline. The CDR3 is 15 residues long. V was pared by 2 bases and J by 4 bases, with 7 bases of the junction left unmatched. As DNA, the CDR3 is TGTGCCAGCAGTTACGGGACTAGTTCTTCTTACGAGCAGTACTTC. Protein product: CASSYGTSSSYEQYF.

CDR3 sequence: CASSESYGSSYNEQFF. The CDR3 bases are TGCGCCAGCAGTGAGTCGTACGGGAGCTCCTACAATGAGCAGTTCTTC. The genes are TRBV10-1 and TRBJ2-1, with TRBD2 as a possible D gene (6 bases). The germline V gene encodes CDR1 WNHNN and CDR2 SYGVQD (reference sequence). There are 16 residues in the CDR3. Deletions cut 0 bases from V and 0 bases from J, with 9 bases between.

The gene calls are TRBV27 and TRBJ2-3; the match to TRBD2 covers 11 bases. The CDR3 contains 15 residues. Germline CDR1 and CDR2: MNHEY and SMNVEV (reference sequence). The V segment lost 6 bases and the J segment 4 bases; nucleotides outside the gene matches: 6. The CDR3 protein is CASRGTSGSSDTQYF. In DNA form, the CDR3 reads TGTGCCAGCAGGGGTACTAGCGGGAGTTCAGATACGCAGTATTTT.

The chain combines TRBV27 with TRBJ2-3; 10 nucleotides agree with TRBD2. The germline V gene encodes CDR1 MNHEY and CDR2 SMNVEV (reference sequence). V lost 4 bases, J lost 6 bases, and 7 bases stayed unmatched. The CDR3 runs to 15 residues. CDR3 in amino acids: CASSSLAGVSDTQYF. The CDR3 DNA is TGTGCCAGCAGTTCCCTAGCGGGAGTTTCGGATACGCAGTATTTT.

This clonotype occurred a few times. The chain couples TRBV27 to TRBJ2-4, with TRBD1 identical over 10 bases. Trimming took 4 bases from V and 0 from J; bases not matched to a gene: 3. CDR1 is MNHEY and CDR2 is SMNVEV in the germline V gene (reference sequence). The CDR3 length is 16 residues. The CDR3, as DNA: TGTGCCAGCAGTTGGGACAGGGGCCCAGCCAAAAACATTCAGTACTTC. The encoded protein is CASSWDRGPAKNIQYF.

This clonotype appeared a few times. The chain joins TRBV24-1 to TRBJ2-1; tentatively, D is TRBD1 or TRBD2 (5 bases each). Between the trimmed V and J ends, which lost 4 bases and 0 bases, there was a span of 18 bases. This CDR3 is built from 18 residues. The germline gives CDR1 KGHDR, CDR2 SFDVKD. Here the CDR3 reads CATSDTLRGLSSYNEQFF. The CDR3, as DNA: TGTGCCACCAGTGACACCCTACGGGGCTTGAGCTCCTACAATGAGCAGTTCTTC.

The chain has TRBV4-1 and TRBJ1-2; D unclear. Germline assignment: CDR1 MGHRA and CDR2 YSYEKL. V lost 2 bases to trimming and J lost 6 bases, with 22 bases between them. CDR3 length: 17 residues. The CDR3 here is CASSQTLHDRRSHGYTF. The DNA of the CDR3 is TGCGCCAGCAGCCAAACCCTGCATGACCGGCGTTCTCATGGCTACACCTTC.

The chain recombines TRBV9 with TRBJ2-3; a possible D gene is TRBD1 (6 bases). This CDR3 region has 14 residues. CDR1 and CDR2 (germline): SGDLS, YYNGEE. V was pared by 4 bases and J by 1 base, with 10 bases between. Here the CDR3 DNA reads TGTGCCAGCAGCACCTGGACAGGCACAGATACGCAGTATTTT. It is translated as CASSTWTGTDTQYF.